Shown below are 21 T cell receptor beta chains from a single sample sequenced in a study of T cell clones after liver transplantation. Profiled with immunoSEQ multiplex PCR; TCRdb holds only in-frame clones, not every one. The table has roughly 97,000 clones, roughly four fifths seen once; the top ten hold 0.99%. This specimen consisted of CD4+ T cells from blood, obtained before liver transplant. These receptors all come from a human donor who received a liver transplant.

CDR3: CASSPTPPTDTQYF. The CDR3 nucleotides read TGCGCCAGCAGCCCAACCCCCCCCACAGATACGCAGTATTTT. The V gene is TRBV5-1, the J gene TRBJ2-3; D call uncertain. The ends were cut back, 4 bases at V and 2 bases at J, with 11 bases in the middle. The germline V gene encodes CDR1 SGHRS and CDR2 YFSETQ. CDR3 length: 14 residues.

This sequence joins TRBV27 and TRBJ2-7, with 13 bases aligning to TRBD2. This CDR3 has 17 residues. V shed 4 bases, J shed 5 bases, and the junction held 11 bases outside the gene matches. Looked up from germline, CDR1 is MNHEY and CDR2 is SMNVEV (reference sequence). CDR3 bases: TGTGCCAGCAGTTCACGGACTAGCGGGAGTAAGGGGAACGAGCAGTACTTC. This encodes CASSSRTSGSKGNEQYF.

This clone showed up just a few times. The rearrangement joins TRBV27 to TRBJ1-6; D is uncertain. V shed 2 bases and J shed 7 bases, with 12 bases lying between them. Germline lookup yields CDR1 MNHEY and CDR2 SMNVEV (reference sequence). The CDR3 has 15 amino acids. The CDR3: CASSLMQSLNSPLHF. CDR3 nucleotide sequence: TGTGCCAGCAGTTTAATGCAGAGTTTGAATTCACCCCTCCACTTT.

This clone was detected only once. The gene calls are TRBV7-2 and TRBJ2-4; 7 bases line up with TRBD1. Per germline, CDR1 SGHTA and CDR2 FQGNSA. After removal of 6 bases from V and 4 bases from J, the junction contained 6 bases not matched to a gene. This CDR3 comprises 14 residues. CDR3 amino acids: CASSDRQGKNIQYF. CDR3 DNA sequence: TGTGCCAGCAGTGATCGACAGGGTAAAAACATTCAGTACTTC.

This clone was counted between two and nine times. The J gene is TRBJ2-2, the V gene TRBV4-2; D unresolved. Germline V gene sequence: CDR1 LGHNA, CDR2 YNFKEQ. The ends were cut back, 4 bases at V and 6 bases at J, with 3 bases in the middle. The CDR3 length is 11 residues. DNA of the CDR3: TGTGCCAGCAGCCGCGCCGGGGAGCTGTTTTTT. This gives the protein CASSRAGELFF.

This clone was seen many times. This chain joins TRBV7-9 and TRBJ2-1, with D possibly matching TRBD1 (6 bases). Trimming took 5 bases from V and 2 from J, leaving 16 bases between them. Germline CDR1 SEHNR, CDR2 FQNEAQ (reference sequence). The CDR3 sequence is 16 residues long. The chain's CDR3 is CASSPLGGPAYNEQFF. The CDR3 nucleotides are TGTGCCAGCAGCCCACTAGGGGGTCCCGCCTACAATGAGCAGTTCTTC.

The J gene is TRBJ1-1, the V gene TRBV7-8, with TRBD1 matching 7 bases. This CDR3 spans 14 amino acids. The trim removed 5 bases at V and 6 bases at J, leaving 9 bases unmatched. Germline CDR1 and CDR2: SGHVS and FQNEAQ. CDR3 residues: CASSRDSSRAEAFF. The CDR3 DNA reads TGTGCCAGCAGCCGGGACAGTAGCCGCGCTGAAGCTTTCTTT.

This rearrangement joins TRBV5-1 to TRBJ2-5; D remains unclear. The CDR3 has 12 amino acids. The V end was cut by 2 bases, the J end by 2 bases, with 4 bases between. CDR1 is SGHRS, CDR2 YFSETQ, per germline. The CDR3 protein is CASSFTQETQYF. Written as DNA, the CDR3 is TGCGCCAGCAGCTTTACACAAGAGACCCAGTACTTC. The full variable domain, completed using reference TRBV5-1 and TRBJ2-5, is KAGVTQTPRYLIKTRGQQVTLSCSPISGHRSVSWYQQTPGQGLQFLFEYFSETQRNKGNFPGRFSGRQFSNSRSEMNVSTLELGDSALYLCASSFTQETQYFGPGTRLLVL.

The chain joins TRBV2 to TRBJ2-5; D is possibly TRBD1 or TRBD2 (6 bases each). Germline CDR1 is SNHLY and CDR2 is FYNNEI. The CDR3 consists of 15 residues. V was pared by 8 bases and J by 1 base, with 17 bases between. CDR3 in DNA: TGTGCCAGCGGGGGGCGTTTAGGGCTCCAAGAGACCCAGTACTTC. This gives the protein CASGGRLGLQETQYF.

The chain combines TRBV28 with TRBJ1-1, with unresolved D. The V end lost 10 bases, the J end lost 0 bases, and 6 bases lay between the germline ends. CDR3 length: 11 residues. Germline CDR1 MDHEN, CDR2 SYDVKM. The CDR3 spells CATEMNTEAFF. CDR3 DNA: TGTGCCACCGAGATGAACACTGAAGCTTTCTTT.

The genes are TRBV4-1 and TRBJ2-5; no firm D call. The CDR3 is 15 residues long. Germline assignment: CDR1 MGHRA and CDR2 YSYEKL. V was shortened by 0 bases and J by 7 bases, with 15 bases between the two germline ends. The CDR3 reads CASSQDLNLLATQYF. The CDR3 nucleotides read TGCGCCAGCAGCCAAGATCTAAATCTCCTCGCGACCCAGTACTTC.

This clone was observed a handful of times. The V call is TRBV7-2, the J call TRBJ1-2, with D unclear. Germline V gene sequence: CDR1 SGHTA, CDR2 FQGNSA. The CDR3 covers 14 residues. V was cut by 5 bases and J by 3 bases, with 13 bases left in between. CDR3 region: CASSPSLGHYGYTF. The CDR3 DNA is TGTGCCAGCAGCCCCTCCCTCGGCCACTATGGCTACACCTTC.

This rearrangement joins TRBV7-8 to TRBJ2-5; 7 nucleotides line up with TRBD2. V shed 3 bases and J 5 bases; nucleotides not matched to a gene: 12. The CDR3 sequence is 16 residues long. The germline V gene encodes CDR1 SGHVS and CDR2 FQNEAQ. The CDR3 nucleotides read TGTGCCAGCAGCTTTTACAGCCCGGCGGGAGCGGAGACCCAGTACTTC. It is translated as CASSFYSPAGAETQYF.

The chain is built from TRBV28 and TRBJ2-7, with D unclear. This CDR3 is built from 13 residues. CDR1 and CDR2 from the germline V gene are MDHEN and SYDVKM. The V and J ends lost 5 bases and 5 bases respectively, with 13 bases between them. CDR3 sequence: CASSGPLGDEQYF. CDR3 bases: TGTGCCAGCAGTGGTCCCCTAGGAGACGAGCAGTACTTC.

This chain links TRBV6-5 with TRBJ2-5; no clear D gene. The CDR3 totals 13 residues. The V gene's germline CDR1 is MNHEY and CDR2 SVGAGI. The V and J ends lost 6 bases and 2 bases respectively, with 10 bases between them. The CDR3 sequence: CASRNPVQETQYF. The DNA for the CDR3 is TGTGCCAGCAGAAACCCGGTTCAAGAGACCCAGTACTTC.

V gene TRBV6-5 combines with J gene TRBJ1-5, with no clear D. Trimming cost V 1 base and J 4 bases, with 5 bases left between them. CDR3 size: 13 residues. Germline V gene sequence: CDR1 MNHEY, CDR2 SVGAGI. Here the CDR3 reads CASSYFSNQPQHF. The CDR3 region has the DNA TGTGCCAGCAGTTACTTCAGTAATCAGCCCCAGCATTTT.

The chain employs TRBV25-1 and TRBJ2-5; D is possibly TRBD2 (6 bases). Trimming shortened V by 9 bases and J by 3 bases, and 14 bases separated the two germline ends. CDR1 MGHDK and CDR2 SYGVNS come from the germline V gene. The CDR3 loop spans 13 amino acids. CDR3 sequence reads: CASAMGGKETQYF. CDR3 nucleotides: TGTGCCAGTGCGATGGGGGGAAAAGAGACCCAGTACTTC. Full variable domain (rest looked up from reference TRBV25-1 and TRBJ2-5): EADIYQTPRYLVIGTGKKITLECSQTMGHDKMYWYQQDPGMELHLIHYSYGVNSTEKGDLSSESTVSRIRTEHFPLTLESARPSHTSQYLCASAMGGKETQYFGPGTRLLVL.

J is TRBJ2-2 and V is TRBV5-8, with D maybe TRBD1 (6 bases). CDR3 length: 15 amino acids. Germline assignment: CDR1 SGHTS and CDR2 YDEGEE. Trimming took off 4 bases at V and 2 bases at J, with 12 bases between the two ends. CDR3 amino acids: CASSTGQPNTGELFF. Here the CDR3 DNA reads TGTGCCAGCAGCACAGGACAGCCAAACACCGGGGAGCTGTTTTTT.

The count of this clone is one. The gene calls are TRBV28 and TRBJ1-5; possibly TRBD1 for D (6 bases). The CDR3 spans 15 residues. V dropped 6 bases and J dropped 3 bases, with 15 bases sitting between them. The germline V gene encodes CDR1 MDHEN and CDR2 SYDVKM. The CDR3 loop is CASRPPTGNNQPQHF. In nucleotides, the CDR3 is TGTGCCAGCAGACCTCCGACAGGTAACAATCAGCCCCAGCATTTT.

V is TRBV7-9 and J is TRBJ1-5; no firm D call. The length of the CDR3 is 16 residues. The germline V and J ends were trimmed by 1 base and 3 bases, with 13 bases remaining between them. From germline, CDR1 is SEHNR and CDR2 FQNEAQ (reference sequence). The CDR3 DNA reads as TGTGCCAGCAGCTTAGGTGCGGGGATGATCAATCAGCCCCAGCATTTT. Its translation: CASSLGAGMINQPQHF.

This rearrangement joins TRBV7-6 to TRBJ2-3; TRBD1 aligns across 10 bases. The germline V gene encodes CDR1 SGHVS and CDR2 FNYEAQ. The CDR3 covers 17 residues. The ends lost 1 base at V and 2 bases at J; junction bases unmatched: 6. Written as DNA, the CDR3 is TGTGCCAGCAGCTTAGGATCCGGGACAGGGGTCACAGATACGCAGTATTTT. It specifies CASSLGSGTGVTDTQYF.